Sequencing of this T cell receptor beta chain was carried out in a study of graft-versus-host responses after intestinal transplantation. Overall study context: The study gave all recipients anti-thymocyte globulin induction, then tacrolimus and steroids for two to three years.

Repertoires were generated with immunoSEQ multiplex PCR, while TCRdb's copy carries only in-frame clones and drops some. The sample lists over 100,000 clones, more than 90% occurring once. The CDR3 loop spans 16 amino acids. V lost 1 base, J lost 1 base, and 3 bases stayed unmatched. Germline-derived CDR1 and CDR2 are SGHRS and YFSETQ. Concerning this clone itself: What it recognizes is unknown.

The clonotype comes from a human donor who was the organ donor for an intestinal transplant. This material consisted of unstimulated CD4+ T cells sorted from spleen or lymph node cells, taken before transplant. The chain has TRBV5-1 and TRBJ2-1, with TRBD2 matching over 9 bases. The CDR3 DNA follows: TGCGCCAGCAGCTTGTGGGCGGGAGGGTCCTACAATGAGCAGTTCTTC. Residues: CASSLWAGGSYNEQFF.